This TCR beta chain was sequenced in a study of shared clonotypes between healthy human individuals. General study findings and limits: Researchers sampled only blood; tissue repertoires likely differ.

V was shortened by 0 bases and J by 2 bases, with 23 bases between the two germline ends. Germline V gives CDR1 SGDLS, CDR2 YYNGEE. This CDR3 is 19 amino acids long. Measured with immunoSEQ multiplex PCR; TCRdb has only the in-frame clones, and not every one. The top ten clones hold approximately 1.7% of a sample with some 2,100,000 clones, about 93% of them seen once. With respect to this clone: The antigen is not known.

In the naive CD8 group, cells lacked CD45RO and were positively selected for CCR7, so terminally differentiated effector memory CD45RA+ cells were left out. What was sequenced was naive CD8+ T cells from PBMCs. The chain employs TRBV9 and TRBJ1-2, with a weak D call TRBD1 (5 bases). This clonotype was sampled from a man aged 18 to 35 in good health. Some clones in this sample may be carry-over from other donors' samples. CDR3 in DNA: TGTGCCAGCAGCGTAGTAGGTGAGATGGACATACGATCCAACTATGGCTACACCTTC. Protein: CASSVVGEMDIRSNYGYTF.